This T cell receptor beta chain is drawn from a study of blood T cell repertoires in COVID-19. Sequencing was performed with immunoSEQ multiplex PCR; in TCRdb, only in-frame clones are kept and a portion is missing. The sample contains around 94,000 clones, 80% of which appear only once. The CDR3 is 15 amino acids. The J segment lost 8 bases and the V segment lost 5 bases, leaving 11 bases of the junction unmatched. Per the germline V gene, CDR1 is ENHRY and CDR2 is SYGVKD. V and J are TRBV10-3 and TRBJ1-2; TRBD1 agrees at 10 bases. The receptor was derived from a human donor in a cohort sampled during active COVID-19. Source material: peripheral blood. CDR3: CAISPGQGWSGGYTF. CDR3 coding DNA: TGTGCCATCAGTCCGGGACAGGGGTGGTCTGGGGGCTACACCTTC.